The T cell receptor (beta chain) under discussion was sequenced for a study of CD8 T cells in ankylosing spondylitis. For TCR beta, libraries came from quantitative 5'-RACE with molecular barcodes. One entry per CDR3 protein, called by TCRdb with MiXCR from the 5' RACE reads. Of fewer than 550,000 distinct CDR3 sequences listed, 5.3% are singletons. This clonotype was observed many times. The antigen remains unidentified. Whole-study results and caveats: As for the disease-linked clones, they showed a CD8+ phenotype and occurred at relatively low frequencies in peripheral blood. One TCR beta motif, made up of eight or nine highly homologous variants, appeared characteristic of ankylosing spondylitis blood.

The sequence was obtained from a male donor with ankylosing spondylitis. The material sequenced was blood, either unsorted or a sorted T cell fraction (not recorded which).

The CDR3 coding sequence is TGTGCCAGCAGCTCGCGAGGGGCCCAGGGGACCGGGGAGCTGTTTTTT. Translation gives CASSSRGAQGTGELFF. The rearrangement joins TRBV7-8 to TRBJ2-2; possible D gene TRBD1, 6 bases. Germline V lookup: CDR1 SGHVS, CDR2 FQNEAQ. Trimming took off 4 bases at V and 5 bases at J, with 17 bases between the two ends. The CDR3 contains 16 residues. Based on the CDR3 plus reference TRBV7-8 and TRBJ2-2, the full variable domain is GAGVSQSPRYKVAKRGQDVALRCDPISGHVSLFWYQQALGQGPEFLTYFQNEAQLDKSGLPSDRFFAERPEGSVSTLKIQRTQQEDSAVYLCASSSRGAQGTGELFFGEGSRLTVL.